The clone carrying this TCR beta chain has more than one count but fewer than ten. What it binds is unknown. This CDR3 spans 15 amino acids. V was clipped by 5 bases and J by 3 bases; unmatched bases: 10. Germline loops: CDR1 ENHRY, CDR2 SYGVKD. This sample was taken from a study of graft-versus-host responses after intestinal transplantation. Study conclusions and caveats: GvH clones were identified in recipient marrow, with some first appearing in ileum or blood.

Sequencing was performed with immunoSEQ multiplex PCR; in TCRdb, only in-frame clones are kept and a portion is missing. Altogether about 100,000 clones are present, roughly 87% being singletons, with the ten largest covering about 0.93%. The specimen comprised unstimulated CD4+ T cells sorted from spleen or lymph node cells, sampled before transplant. This chain joins TRBV10-3 and TRBJ2-7; 7 positions match TRBD1. This clonotype was obtained from a human donor who was the organ donor for an intestinal transplant. In DNA, the CDR3 is TGTGCCATCAGTCCCGGGACAGCTACAGTCTACGAGCAGTACTTC. Its protein is CAISPGTATVYEQYF.